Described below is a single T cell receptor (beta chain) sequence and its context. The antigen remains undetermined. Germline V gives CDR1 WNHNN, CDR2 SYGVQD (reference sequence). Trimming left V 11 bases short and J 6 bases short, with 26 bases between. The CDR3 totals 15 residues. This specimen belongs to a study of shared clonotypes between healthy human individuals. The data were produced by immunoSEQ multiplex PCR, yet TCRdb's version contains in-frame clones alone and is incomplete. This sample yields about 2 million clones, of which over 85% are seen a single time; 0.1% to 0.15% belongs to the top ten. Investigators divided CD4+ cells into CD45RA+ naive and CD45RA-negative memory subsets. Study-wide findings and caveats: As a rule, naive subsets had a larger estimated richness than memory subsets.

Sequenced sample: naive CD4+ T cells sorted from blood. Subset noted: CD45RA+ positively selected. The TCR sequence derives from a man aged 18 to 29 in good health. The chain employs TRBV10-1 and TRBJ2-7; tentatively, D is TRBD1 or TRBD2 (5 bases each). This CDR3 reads CAAPQRGRRVCEQYF. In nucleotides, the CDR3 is TGCGCCGCCCCCCAGAGGGGCCGTCGGGTTTGCGAGCAGTACTTC.